This TCR beta chain was retrieved from a study of blood T cells in healthy people across ages. Study observations and caveats: Per million T cells, the diversity of TCR beta decreased roughly linearly as age advanced. Greater diversity and more naive CD4+ cells were seen in long-lived donors than in aged donors.

As for this clonotype: The target antigen is unknown.

This CDR3 is 15 amino acids long. Trimming took 0 bases from V and 0 from J, leaving 11 bases between them. Germline CDR1 DFQATT, CDR2 SNEGSKA (reference sequence). A sample-barcoded 5' primer and a J-beta primer mix were used in a second PCR of roughly 6 to 11 cycles. Via MiXCR, TCRdb re-called the 5' RACE reads, giving one row per CDR3 protein. The sample lists fewer than 2 million distinct CDR3 sequences; about two fifths were seen once. Those donating, healthy Caucasian individuals from Russia, were aged roughly 6 to 90. Investigators took roughly 10 milliliters of peripheral blood from every donor.

Source material: blood. The gene calls are TRBV20-1 and TRBJ2-5; D gene unclear. The source of this sequence is a human donor in good health. The CDR3 here is CSARDGTKYQETQYF. The CDR3 DNA reads TGCAGTGCTAGAGATGGAACGAAGTACCAAGAGACCCAGTACTTC.